Shown below are 17 T cell receptor beta chains from a single sample sequenced in a study of blood T cell repertoires in COVID-19. Sequencing used immunoSEQ multiplex PCR; TCRdb keeps in-frame clones, though not all of them. Here the sample spans roughly 250,000 clones, 70% to 90% being singletons. Sequencing used peripheral blood. All receptors come from a woman between 40 and 50 years old who had recovered from COVID-19.

The V call is TRBV30, the J call TRBJ1-2, with D possibly TRBD1 on 6 matching bases. Per the germline V gene, CDR1 is GTSNPN and CDR2 is SVGIG (reference sequence). The CDR3 length is 14 residues. V was clipped by 2 bases and J by 1 base, with 11 bases between them. CDR3 coding DNA: TGTGCCTGGAGTAAACAGGGACGTAACTATGGCTACACCTTC. It yields the protein CAWSKQGRNYGYTF. Full variable domain (rest looked up from reference TRBV30 and TRBJ1-2): SQTIHQWPATLVQPVGSPLSLECTVEGTSNPNLYWYRQAAGRGLQLLFYSVGIGQISSEVPQNLSASRPQDRQFILSSKKLLLSDSGFYLCAWSKQGRNYGYTFGSGTRLTVV.

This clone was counted a single time. This chain joins TRBV2 and TRBJ1-5; 7 bases are shared with TRBD1. The CDR3 consists of 13 residues. Looked up from germline, CDR1 is SNHLY and CDR2 is FYNNEI. V shed 2 bases, J shed 7 bases, and the junction held 2 bases outside the gene matches. This CDR3 is CASSERGRQPQHF. CDR3 nucleotide sequence: TGTGCCAGCAGTGAAAGGGGGCGGCAGCCCCAGCATTTT. The complete variable domain, with remaining parts taken from reference TRBV2 and TRBJ1-5, reads EPEVTQTPSHQVTQMGQEVILRCVPISNHLYFYWYRQILGQKVEFLVSFYNNEISEKSEIFDDQFSVERPDGSNFTLKIRSTKLEDSAMYFCASSERGRQPQHFGDGTRLSIL.

V is TRBV19 and J is TRBJ1-4, with 7 bases aligning to TRBD1. V lost 5 bases, J lost 4 bases, and 7 bases stayed unmatched. The germline CDR1 and CDR2 sequences are LNHDA and SQIVND (reference sequence). This CDR3 comprises 15 residues. CDR3 residues: CASSLRQGDNEKLFF. The CDR3 bases are TGTGCCAGTAGTCTTCGACAGGGTGATAATGAAAAACTGTTTTTT.

A few counts support this clone. J is TRBJ2-7 and V is TRBV5-1, with TRBD1 as a possible D gene (5 bases). V lost 5 bases and J lost 5, with 8 bases in between. Germline values: CDR1 SGHRS, CDR2 YFSETQ. The CDR3 runs 11 residues. The CDR3 DNA reads as TGCGCCAGCAGACAGGCTAACGAGCAGTACTTC. The encoded protein is CASRQANEQYF.

This sequence joins TRBV5-1 and TRBJ2-7; TRBD2 agrees at 10 bases. With 0 bases clipped from V and 2 bases from J, the junction kept 2 bases outside the gene matches. Germline loops: CDR1 SGHRS, CDR2 YFSETQ. There are 15 residues in the CDR3. CDR3 nucleotide sequence: TGCGCCAGCAGCTTGGCTAGCGGGAGAGCCTACGAGCAGTACTTC. It is translated as CASSLASGRAYEQYF. The full variable domain, its missing parts supplied by reference TRBV5-1 and TRBJ2-7, is KAGVTQTPRYLIKTRGQQVTLSCSPISGHRSVSWYQQTPGQGLQFLFEYFSETQRNKGNFPGRFSGRQFSNSRSEMNVSTLELGDSALYLCASSLASGRAYEQYFGPGTRLTVT.

This sequence joins TRBV28 and TRBJ2-3, with 7 positions matching TRBD1. Per germline, CDR1 MDHEN and CDR2 SYDVKM. V was pared by 6 bases and J by 2 bases, with 11 bases of the junction left unmatched. The CDR3 sequence is 16 residues long. CDR3 protein: CASSLPGGQYTDTQYF. CDR3 sequence (DNA): TGTGCCAGCAGCCTGCCTGGGGGACAGTACACAGATACGCAGTATTTT.

The chain combines TRBV24-1 with TRBJ1-5; maybe TRBD1 (6 bases). Trimming pared 4 bases from V and 5 bases from J, leaving 14 bases between. The CDR3 has 15 amino acids. Germline V CDR1 and CDR2: KGHDR, SFDVKD. The CDR3 sequence is CATSDPRGPDQPQHF. The CDR3, as DNA: TGTGCCACCAGTGACCCCAGGGGACCCGATCAGCCCCAGCATTTT.

This chain uses TRBV14 with TRBJ2-2, with unresolved D. Trimming left V 3 bases short and J 5 bases short, with 16 bases between. Looked up from germline, CDR1 is SGHDN and CDR2 is FVKESK. This CDR3 contains 16 residues. The CDR3 sequence: CASSHFGSFLTGELFF. The CDR3 region has the DNA TGTGCCAGCAGCCACTTTGGTTCCTTCCTAACCGGGGAGCTGTTTTTT.

V and J are TRBV28 and TRBJ2-7, with D perhaps TRBD1 (6 bases). Trimming left V 2 bases short and J 3 bases short, with 11 bases between. There are 14 residues in the CDR3. Germline assignment: CDR1 MDHEN and CDR2 SYDVKM. CDR3 sequence: CASSLPDRNYEQYF. As DNA, the CDR3 is TGTGCCAGCAGTTTACCTGACAGGAACTACGAGCAGTACTTC.

For the CDR3, the DNA is TGTGCCACCAGTGGTACGACTAGCGGGAGTGGCAATGAGCAGTTCTTC. Translation gives CATSGTTSGSGNEQFF. This chain links TRBV24-1 with TRBJ2-1; the match to TRBD2 covers 12 bases. CDR1 KGHDR and CDR2 SFDVKD come from the germline V gene. This CDR3 is built from 16 residues. The junction had 7 bases not matched to a gene; V was cut back by 5 bases and J by 6 bases.

The rearrangement links TRBV28 to TRBJ1-2; 7 bases are shared with TRBD1. This CDR3 has 15 residues. Germline trimming cut 7 bases from V and 1 base from J; bases unmatched to any gene: 9. Germline V gene data show CDR1 as MDHEN and CDR2 as SYDVKM. DNA for the CDR3: TGTGCCAGCATAGGGTCAGGGGGACTTAACTATGGCTACACCTTC. Its protein is CASIGSGGLNYGYTF.

The chain combines TRBV7-2 with TRBJ2-1, with 8 bases that match TRBD2. This CDR3 is built from 16 residues. Per germline, CDR1 SGHTA and CDR2 FQGNSA. The ends lost 4 bases at V and 5 bases at J; junction bases unmatched: 10. The CDR3 here is CASSSRSGSRNNEQFF. CDR3 nucleotides: TGTGCCAGCAGCTCGCGGAGCGGGAGTAGGAACAATGAGCAGTTCTTC.

The chain is built from TRBV7-2 and TRBJ1-6, with unresolved D. The V end lost 4 bases, the J end lost 7 bases, and 20 bases lay between the germline ends. This CDR3 is built from 17 residues. In germline, CDR1 is SGHTA, CDR2 FQGNSA. The CDR3 sequence is CASSSGSPQFQNSPLHF. CDR3 DNA: TGTGCCAGCAGCTCCGGGTCCCCTCAGTTCCAAAATTCACCCCTCCACTTT.

The rearrangement uses TRBV6-2 or TRBV6-3 and TRBJ1-2, with a possible D match to TRBD1 (5 bases). V lost 6 bases to trimming and J lost 8 bases, with 13 bases between them. The CDR3 has 12 amino acids. Germline loops: CDR1 MNHEY, CDR2 SVGEGT. As DNA, the CDR3 is TGTGCCAGCAGCCTCGGGGGTCGGGGCTACACCTTC. It translates to CASSLGGRGYTF.

The gene calls are TRBV5-6 and TRBJ2-3; D possibly corresponds to TRBD2 (5 bases). Per germline, CDR1 SGHDT and CDR2 YYEEEE. Trimming cost V 2 bases and J 6 bases, with 10 bases left between them. The CDR3 has 13 amino acids. CDR3 in amino acids: CASSLDRGDTQYF. CDR3 DNA: TGTGCCAGCAGCTTAGACCGAGGGGATACGCAGTATTTT.

The chain joins TRBV7-2 to TRBJ1-2; D unresolved. Trimming left V 2 bases short and J 7 bases short, with 5 bases between. The V gene's germline CDR1 is SGHTA and CDR2 FQGNSA. CDR3 size: 11 residues. CDR3 nucleotides: TGTGCCAGCAGCTTATCTCGTGGCTACACCTTC. Its translation: CASSLSRGYTF.

This rearrangement joins TRBV24-1 to TRBJ1-2; 8 bases are shared with TRBD1. The length of the CDR3 is 14 residues. Germline assignment: CDR1 KGHDR and CDR2 SFDVKD. After removal of 4 bases from V and 8 bases from J, the junction contained 8 bases not matched to a gene. The CDR3 reads CATSDMDRVKGYTF. The CDR3 nucleotides are TGTGCCACCAGTGACATGGACAGGGTAAAAGGCTACACCTTC.